These T cell receptor beta chains were read from a single sample in a study of cytomegalovirus exposure and HLA in healthy donors. Clones were sequenced by immunoSEQ multiplex PCR, and TCRdb holds only the in-frame ones, with some missing. The table has some 140,000 clones, 84% seen once. Sequencing was performed on PBMCs. The receptors were sampled from a woman aged 25 to 39 in good health and CMV-seronegative. Each CDR3 is given with its conserved first and last residue. Fields, in order: CDR3 length, J gene, clone size, V gene, D gene, CDR3 DNA, CDR3 protein. D genes are given only for firm matches. The size entry is marked missing in some rows and otherwise reads once, few, many or a size class.

len: 17
j_gene: TRBJ2-5
abundance: NA
v_gene: TRBV7-8
d_gene: TRBD2
CDR3nt: TGTGCCAGCACCCCCATGGGTAGCGGGAGGTCGGGGGAGACCCAGTACTTC
CDR3aa: CASTPMGSGRSGETQYF

len: 15
j_gene: TRBJ2-5
abundance: NA
v_gene: TRBV2
d_gene: TRBD2
CDR3nt: TGTGCCAGCACCTATAGCGGGGGGGCCGGAGAGACCCAGTACTTC
CDR3aa: CASTYSGGAGETQYF

len: 14
j_gene: TRBJ2-7
abundance: many
v_gene: TRBV7-2
d_gene: NA
CDR3nt: TGTGCCAGCAGCTTAGACCGGGGTGCCTACGAGCAGTACTTC
CDR3aa: CASSLDRGAYEQYF

len: 15
j_gene: TRBJ2-7
abundance: NA
v_gene: TRBV7-2
d_gene: NA
CDR3nt: TGTGCCAGCAGCTTTACCCCCCTAGCCCATGGAGAGCAGTACTTC
CDR3aa: CASSFTPLAHGEQYF

len: 16
j_gene: TRBJ2-2
abundance: NA
v_gene: TRBV7-2
d_gene: NA
CDR3nt: TGTGCCAGCAGCCCCGGGGTAGCGCGAGGGCCCGGGGAGCTGTTTTTT
CDR3aa: CASSPGVARGPGELFF

len: 15
j_gene: TRBJ1-1
abundance: NA
v_gene: TRBV5-1
d_gene: TRBD1
CDR3nt: TGCGCCAGCAGCATCCAACAGGGGGCTAACACTGAAGCTTTCTTT
CDR3aa: CASSIQQGANTEAFF

len: 18
j_gene: TRBJ2-5
abundance: NA
v_gene: TRBV4-3
d_gene: TRBD2
CDR3nt: TGCGCCAGCAGCCAAGGCTTAGCTAGCGGGGTTTCGGGGGAGACCCAGTACTTC
CDR3aa: CASSQGLASGVSGETQYF

len: 13
j_gene: TRBJ2-2
abundance: NA
v_gene: TRBV29-1
d_gene: TRBD1
CDR3nt: TGCAGCGAGCGGGACAGGGGTCCCGGGGAGCTGTTTTTT
CDR3aa: CSERDRGPGELFF

len: 15
j_gene: TRBJ1-1
abundance: once
v_gene: TRBV9
d_gene: NA
CDR3nt: TGTGCCAGCAGCGCGGGGGGGGCGGTGAACACTGAAGCTTTCTTT
CDR3aa: CASSAGGAVNTEAFF

len: 16
j_gene: TRBJ1-4
abundance: NA
v_gene: TRBV2
d_gene: NA
CDR3nt: TGTGCCAGCAGTGTTGCCATGGCAGGGTTAAATGAAAAACTGTTTTTT
CDR3aa: CASSVAMAGLNEKLFF

len: 16
j_gene: TRBJ2-3
abundance: NA
v_gene: TRBV2
d_gene: TRBD2
CDR3nt: TGTGCCAGCAGTGATAGACTAGCGGGGGGGACAGATACGCAGTATTTT
CDR3aa: CASSDRLAGGTDTQYF

len: 15
j_gene: TRBJ1-2
abundance: NA
v_gene: TRBV6-1
d_gene: NA
CDR3nt: TGTGCCAGCAGTGAGGAACCCCATCGGGACTATGGCTACACCTTC
CDR3aa: CASSEEPHRDYGYTF

len: 15
j_gene: TRBJ1-6
abundance: NA
v_gene: TRBV6-1
d_gene: NA
CDR3nt: TGTGCCAGCAGCGGTCTTAGGACAGACAATTCACCCCTCCACTTT
CDR3aa: CASSGLRTDNSPLHF

len: 15
j_gene: TRBJ2-3
abundance: NA
v_gene: TRBV9
d_gene: NA
CDR3nt: TGTGCCAGCAGCCCCCAGACAGAAAGCACAGATACGCAGTATTTT
CDR3aa: CASSPQTESTDTQYF

len: 17
j_gene: TRBJ2-2
abundance: NA
v_gene: TRBV7-8
d_gene: TRBD1
CDR3nt: TGTGCCAGCAGCCTGGGACAGGGGATTCTGAACACCGGGGAGCTGTTTTTT
CDR3aa: CASSLGQGILNTGELFF

len: 13
j_gene: TRBJ2-3
abundance: NA
v_gene: TRBV29-1
d_gene: TRBD1
CDR3nt: TGCAGCGTGGAGACAGGGGGTTTGGATACGCAGTATTTT
CDR3aa: CSVETGGLDTQYF

len: 15
j_gene: TRBJ2-7
abundance: NA
v_gene: TRBV7-2
d_gene: TRBD1
CDR3nt: TGTGCCAGCAGCAAGGACAGGTACTACTCCTACGAGCAGTACTTC
CDR3aa: CASSKDRYYSYEQYF

len: 18
j_gene: TRBJ1-1
abundance: NA
v_gene: TRBV19
d_gene: TRBD1
CDR3nt: TGTGCCAGTAGTCCAGGCCTTCCTACAGGGGGCATGAACACTGAAGCTTTCTTT
CDR3aa: CASSPGLPTGGMNTEAFF

len: 14
j_gene: TRBJ1-2
abundance: once
v_gene: TRBV6-5
d_gene: NA
CDR3nt: TGTGCCAGCAGTTACTCGTCCACGAGCTATGGCTACACCTTC
CDR3aa: CASSYSSTSYGYTF

len: 15
j_gene: TRBJ2-5
abundance: NA
v_gene: TRBV11-2
d_gene: NA
CDR3nt: TGTGCCAGCACCCCCCGACCCAGGGCGGAGGAGACCCAGTACTTC
CDR3aa: CASTPRPRAEETQYF

len: 14
j_gene: TRBJ1-3
abundance: many
v_gene: TRBV18
d_gene: NA
CDR3nt: TGTGCCAGCTCACCACAAGCCTCTGGAAACACCATATATTTT
CDR3aa: CASSPQASGNTIYF

len: 11
j_gene: TRBJ2-5
abundance: NA
v_gene: TRBV7-9
d_gene: NA
CDR3nt: TGTGCCAGCCGTCTCCAAGAGACCCAGTACTTC
CDR3aa: CASRLQETQYF

len: 11
j_gene: TRBJ2-7
abundance: NA
v_gene: TRBV6-1
d_gene: NA
CDR3nt: TGTGCCAGCAGTTCCCAGGGGAGGCAGTACTTC
CDR3aa: CASSSQGRQYF

len: 16
j_gene: TRBJ2-7
abundance: NA
v_gene: TRBV19
d_gene: TRBD2
CDR3nt: TGTGCCAGTAGTAAGAGGACTAGCGGCAGCTCCTACGAGCAGTACTTC
CDR3aa: CASSKRTSGSSYEQYF

len: 16
j_gene: TRBJ1-2
abundance: NA
v_gene: TRBV10-3
d_gene: NA
CDR3nt: TGTGCCATCAGTGATCTTTGGGAGGACTCCGCCTATGGCTACACCTTC
CDR3aa: CAISDLWEDSAYGYTF

len: 15
j_gene: TRBJ2-7
abundance: NA
v_gene: TRBV4-1
d_gene: NA
CDR3nt: TGCGCCAGCAGCCTGCGGGACGGAACAGCCTACGAGCAGTACTTC
CDR3aa: CASSLRDGTAYEQYF

len: 13
j_gene: TRBJ2-3
abundance: once
v_gene: TRBV5-1
d_gene: NA
CDR3nt: TGCGCCAGCTCTGTCGTATTCACAGATACGCAGTATTTT
CDR3aa: CASSVVFTDTQYF

len: 13
j_gene: TRBJ1-1
abundance: once
v_gene: TRBV7-3
d_gene: NA
CDR3nt: TGTGCCAGCAGCTCCACGGGGTACACTGAAGCTTTCTTT
CDR3aa: CASSSTGYTEAFF

len: 17
j_gene: TRBJ2-4
abundance: NA
v_gene: TRBV6-1
d_gene: TRBD2
CDR3nt: TGTGCCAGCAGTGAAAGAGGGACTAGCACGAGCGGGGGCATTCAGTACTTC
CDR3aa: CASSERGTSTSGGIQYF

len: 15
j_gene: TRBJ2-3
abundance: NA
v_gene: TRBV5-6
d_gene: NA
CDR3nt: TGTGCCAGCAGCTTGATACAGGGTAGCACAGATACGCAGTATTTT
CDR3aa: CASSLIQGSTDTQYF

len: 13
j_gene: TRBJ1-4
abundance: NA
v_gene: TRBV7-6
d_gene: TRBD1
CDR3nt: TGTGCCAGCAGCCCGGGACAGGGTGGCTCTCTGTTTTTT
CDR3aa: CASSPGQGGSLFF

len: 16
j_gene: TRBJ1-5
abundance: NA
v_gene: TRBV2
d_gene: NA
CDR3nt: TGTGCCAGCAGTCGACGGGGGGAATTCGGCAATCAGCCCCAGCATTTT
CDR3aa: CASSRRGEFGNQPQHF

len: 19
j_gene: TRBJ1-5
abundance: NA
v_gene: TRBV28
d_gene: TRBD1
CDR3nt: TGTGCCAGCAGTTTATGGGCGCGGGGACAGGGACATAGCAATCAGCCCCAGCATTTT
CDR3aa: CASSLWARGQGHSNQPQHF

len: 17
j_gene: TRBJ2-7
abundance: NA
v_gene: TRBV5-6
d_gene: TRBD1
CDR3nt: TGTGCCAGCAGCTTATTCACAGGGGTCGCCTTACTACGAGAGCAGTACTTC
CDR3aa: CASSLFTGVALLREQYF

len: 14
j_gene: TRBJ2-1
abundance: few
v_gene: TRBV5-1
d_gene: TRBD1
CDR3nt: TGCGCCAGCAGCTTGTGGGACAGGGAATTCAAACGGTTCTTC
CDR3aa: CASSLWDREFKRFF

len: 17
j_gene: TRBJ2-2
abundance: NA
v_gene: TRBV6-1
d_gene: NA
CDR3nt: TGTGCCAGCAGTGTAACCGGGAGCCTAAAGAACACCGGGGAGCTGTTTTTT
CDR3aa: CASSVTGSLKNTGELFF

len: 15
j_gene: TRBJ2-7
abundance: once
v_gene: TRBV14
d_gene: TRBD1
CDR3nt: TGTGCCAGCAGCCTCCCGGGACAGGGGGCCTACGAGCAGTACTTC
CDR3aa: CASSLPGQGAYEQYF

len: 16
j_gene: TRBJ2-1
abundance: NA
v_gene: TRBV15
d_gene: TRBD2
CDR3nt: TGTGCCACCAGCAGAGAGCTAGCGGACTCCTACAATGAGCAGTTCTTC
CDR3aa: CATSRELADSYNEQFF

len: 17
j_gene: TRBJ2-1
abundance: NA
v_gene: TRBV5-6
d_gene: TRBD1
CDR3nt: TGTGCCAGCAGCCATGACAGGGGACGTCGTCGCTACAATGAGCAGTTCTTC
CDR3aa: CASSHDRGRRRYNEQFF

len: 19
j_gene: TRBJ2-1
abundance: once
v_gene: TRBV27
d_gene: NA
CDR3nt: TGTGCCAGCAGTTTATGGCACGGGGGACTCCTTAGCTCCTACAATGAGCAGTTCTTC
CDR3aa: CASSLWHGGLLSSYNEQFF

len: 13
j_gene: TRBJ1-6
abundance: NA
v_gene: TRBV7-2
d_gene: NA
CDR3nt: TGTGCCAGCAGCTTAGTCAGGTATTCACCCCTCCACTTT
CDR3aa: CASSLVRYSPLHF

len: 16
j_gene: TRBJ2-3
abundance: NA
v_gene: TRBV27
d_gene: TRBD2
CDR3nt: TGTGCCAGCAGTTTTACCGGGACTAGTCGCACAGATACGCAGTATTTT
CDR3aa: CASSFTGTSRTDTQYF

len: 16
j_gene: TRBJ1-6
abundance: once
v_gene: TRBV7-9
d_gene: NA
CDR3nt: TGTGCCAGCAGCTTAGATTACAGCTCCTATAATTCACCCCTCCACTTT
CDR3aa: CASSLDYSSYNSPLHF

len: 16
j_gene: TRBJ2-7
abundance: once
v_gene: TRBV5-4
d_gene: TRBD1
CDR3nt: TGTGCCAGCAGCATCTTCCCGGGACAGGGGGCCTACGAGCAGTACTTC
CDR3aa: CASSIFPGQGAYEQYF

len: 16
j_gene: TRBJ1-1
abundance: NA
v_gene: TRBV4-2
d_gene: TRBD1
CDR3nt: TGTGCCAGCAGCCAGGAGGGACAGGGGAGGAACACTGAAGCTTTCTTT
CDR3aa: CASSQEGQGRNTEAFF

len: 16
j_gene: TRBJ2-7
abundance: NA
v_gene: TRBV11-2
d_gene: TRBD1
CDR3nt: TGTGCCAGCAGATCCTTAAGGGACAGGGGCTCCTACGAGCAGTACTTC
CDR3aa: CASRSLRDRGSYEQYF

len: 14
j_gene: TRBJ1-2
abundance: NA
v_gene: TRBV14
d_gene: TRBD1
CDR3nt: TGTGCCAGCAGCCTTACAGGGGGCGCTTGGGGCTACACCTTC
CDR3aa: CASSLTGGAWGYTF

len: 14
j_gene: TRBJ1-4
abundance: few
v_gene: TRBV2
d_gene: NA
CDR3nt: TGTGCCAGCAGTATGGTAACTCGTGGTGAAAAACTGTTTTTT
CDR3aa: CASSMVTRGEKLFF

len: 14
j_gene: TRBJ1-2
abundance: NA
v_gene: TRBV5-1
d_gene: TRBD1
CDR3nt: TGCGCCAGCAGCTTTATGGACAGGGCCTCTGGCTACACCTTC
CDR3aa: CASSFMDRASGYTF

len: 15
j_gene: TRBJ1-2
abundance: once
v_gene: TRBV7-9
d_gene: NA
CDR3nt: TGTGCCAGCAGCCATACAGTGCCTACTTCTCGTGGCTACACCTTC
CDR3aa: CASSHTVPTSRGYTF

len: 16
j_gene: TRBJ1-2
abundance: NA
v_gene: TRBV5-4
d_gene: TRBD1
CDR3nt: TGTGCCAGCAGCCAGGGACAGGGGGTTTTCGACTATGGCTACACCTTC
CDR3aa: CASSQGQGVFDYGYTF

len: 15
j_gene: TRBJ2-2
abundance: NA
v_gene: TRBV18
d_gene: NA
CDR3nt: TGTGCCAGCTCACCGTTGCAGGGGGGTCCCGGGGAGCTGTTTTTT
CDR3aa: CASSPLQGGPGELFF

len: 16
j_gene: TRBJ2-1
abundance: once
v_gene: TRBV4-3
d_gene: TRBD2
CDR3nt: TGCGCCAGCAGCCAACAGGGACTAGCGGGGGTGGATGAGCAGTTCTTC
CDR3aa: CASSQQGLAGVDEQFF

len: 13
j_gene: TRBJ2-2
abundance: NA
v_gene: TRBV15
d_gene: NA
CDR3nt: TGTGCCACCAGCAGAGATGCGACCGGGGAGCTGTTTTTT
CDR3aa: CATSRDATGELFF

len: 17
j_gene: TRBJ2-3
abundance: NA
v_gene: TRBV7-9
d_gene: TRBD2
CDR3nt: TGTGCCAGCAGCTTAGGACTAGCGGGGGCTGGGGCAGATACGCAGTATTTT
CDR3aa: CASSLGLAGAGADTQYF

len: 14
j_gene: TRBJ2-7
abundance: NA
v_gene: TRBV4-2
d_gene: NA
CDR3nt: TGTGCCAGCAGTCACGCCGGACAGAGCTACGAGCAGTACTTC
CDR3aa: CASSHAGQSYEQYF

len: 14
j_gene: TRBJ1-3
abundance: NA
v_gene: TRBV6-6
d_gene: NA
CDR3nt: TGTGCCAGCAGCGGGGGGGGAAGCGGAAACACCATATATTTT
CDR3aa: CASSGGGSGNTIYF

len: 13
j_gene: TRBJ2-7
abundance: few
v_gene: TRBV6-5
d_gene: NA
CDR3nt: TGTGCCAGCAGTTACAGGGGTCCGGAGGAGCAGTACTTC
CDR3aa: CASSYRGPEEQYF

len: 15
j_gene: TRBJ1-2
abundance: NA
v_gene: TRBV6-1
d_gene: TRBD1
CDR3nt: TGTGCCAGCAGCCCCCGGGGGCCAGGGGGCTATGGCTACACCTTC
CDR3aa: CASSPRGPGGYGYTF